The clone carrying this TCR beta chain appeared a few times. Its antigen is as yet unknown. This entry belongs to a study of CD8 T cells in Susac syndrome. Sequencing of TCR beta covered CD8+ and CD4+ T cells obtained from blood. Germline V lookup: CDR1 MNHNS, CDR2 SASEGT. The CDR3 consists of 16 residues. V was pared by 0 bases and J by 1 base, with 12 bases between. Study-wide results and caveats: In its TCR sequencing and HLA analysis, the study acknowledged that the number of individuals was relatively small.

The RNA, roughly 0.45 to 1 ug, was put through reverse transcription using random hexamers. The CDR3 of TCR beta was amplified by immunoSEQ multiplex PCR across 54 Vbeta and 13 Jbeta. TCRdb recomputed calls from the immunoSEQ multiplex PCR reads with MiXCR, one row per CDR3 protein. The sample includes some 300,000 distinct CDR3 sequences, 65% to 90% of them seen just once. The genes are TRBV6-1 and TRBJ2-5, with a possible D match to TRBD1 (6 bases). The TCR was taken from a human donor with multiple sclerosis. Input material: CD8+ T cells from PBMCs. The CDR3, as DNA: TGTGCCAGCAGTGAAGCCCTAGGACAGAGCCAAGAGACCCAGTACTTC. It specifies CASSEALGQSQETQYF.